This TCR beta chain was documented in a study of T cells in Graves' hyperthyroidism and ophthalmopathy. Study results and caveats: Blood samples included most of the expanded thyroid clonotypes exceeding 0.001. With a median lead of about six months before onset, the model predicted ophthalmopathy.

This clonotype was picked up many times. Its antigen is not identified. The CDR3 covers 11 residues. The V gene's germline CDR1 is SQVTM and CDR2 ANQGSEA. Trimming took 4 bases from V and 4 from J, leaving 8 bases between them. Newly diagnosed patients aged 18 to 65 had hyperthyroidism of under 2 months' duration. Every diagnosis used clinical symptoms, serum thyroxine and TRAb, thyroid ultrasound and orbital computed tomography. The investigators amplified TCR beta CDR3 regions from RNA transcripts. The HTBI set primed first-round TCR CDR3 RT-PCR. TCRdb processed the multiplex PCR reads anew with MiXCR; each CDR3 protein has one entry. The repertoire holds under 550,000 distinct CDR3 sequences, with approximately 13% as singletons.

The material sequenced was blood. This chain connects TRBV29-1 to TRBJ2-7, with no clear D. The clonotype originates from a woman under 30 with Graves' hyperthyroidism. CDR3 DNA: TGCAGCGTTGGAAAGGGATACGAGCAGTACTTC. This codes for CSVGKGYEQYF.